A selection of T cell receptor beta chains follows, all from one sample in a study of blood T cells in healthy people across ages. Each CDR3 protein is one row after TCRdb ran MiXCR on the 5' RACE reads. The sample lists more than 550,000 distinct CDR3 sequences; 20% to 25% were seen once. The sequenced sample consisted of blood. These receptors all come from a man aged 65-85 years in good health. The CDR3 runs from the conserved cysteine through the conserved F or W. A D gene is named only where the DNA matches it firmly. Expanded clones are given a class, and other clones once, few, many or no size at all.

>few|NA|TRBJ1-5|TRBV27|13
TGTGCCAGCAGTTTATGGGGAGGTCAGCCCCAGCATTTT
CASSLWGGQPQHF
>NA|NA|TRBJ2-5|TRBV29-1|12
TGCAGCGTTGAAGGGCAGATAGAGACCCAGTACTTC
CSVEGQIETQYF
>NA|TRBD1|TRBJ1-2|TRBV12-3/TRBV12-4|14
TGTGCCAGCAGGAAGGGACAGGCCTCCTATGGCTACACCTTC
CASRKGQASYGYTF
>few|TRBD1|TRBJ1-4|TRBV7-9|18
TGTGCCAGCAGCTTAGCCCAAGTGACAGGGGCGGTTCGTGAAAAACTGTTTTTT
CASSLAQVTGAVREKLFF
>few|TRBD1|TRBJ1-1|TRBV5-1|14
TGCGCCAGCAGCTTCCGGGACAGGGTATCTGAAGCTTTCTTT
CASSFRDRVSEAFF
>few|NA|TRBJ2-1|TRBV11-3|14
TGTGCCAGCAGCTTAGGCTCCGCCTTCAATGAGCAGTTCTTC
CASSLGSAFNEQFF
>NA|TRBD1|TRBJ2-3|TRBV6-5|12
TGTGCCAGCAGTCGACAGGGTGGGACGCAGTATTTT
CASSRQGGTQYF
>few|TRBD2|TRBJ2-1|TRBV12-3/TRBV12-4|19
TGTGCCAGCAGTCCGGGACTAGCGGGGGACCAGAGCTCCTACAATGAGCAGTTCTTC
CASSPGLAGDQSSYNEQFF
>NA|NA|TRBJ1-3|TRBV2|13
TGTGCCAGCAGTGAGCAGGGAAGAAACACCATATATTTT
CASSEQGRNTIYF
>few|NA|TRBJ1-1|TRBV6-6|11
TGTGCCAGCAGCCGACAGTTTGAAGCTTTCTTT
CASSRQFEAFF
>few|NA|TRBJ1-1|TRBV29-1|11
TGCAGCGCCAAAATAGAGATGGAGGCTTTCTTT
CSAKIEMEAFF
>NA|NA|TRBJ1-5|TRBV2|13
TGTGCCAGCAATTTGGGCAGCAATCAGCCCCAGCATTTT
CASNLGSNQPQHF
>NA|TRBD1|TRBJ1-2|TRBV5-1|15
TGCGCCAGCAGCTTGCAAGGGGGCGGTAACTATGGCTACACCTTC
CASSLQGGGNYGYTF
>few|NA|TRBJ2-1|TRBV12-3/TRBV12-4|14
TGTGCCAGCAGTTCCCAAATAGCGGTCAATGAGCAGTTCTTC
CASSSQIAVNEQFF
>few|TRBD2|TRBJ2-5|TRBV14|14
TGTGCCAGCAGCCAATCTCGCGGGAGGGAGACCCAGTACTTC
CASSQSRGRETQYF
>many|NA|TRBJ1-5|TRBV3-1|13
TGTGCCAGCAGCCAAGACCGAAATCAGCCCCAGCATTTT
CASSQDRNQPQHF
>NA|TRBD2|TRBJ2-1|TRBV2|14
TGTGCCAGCACTCCCCGGGAGGCCTTAGATGAGCAGTTCTTC
CASTPREALDEQFF
>many|TRBD1|TRBJ1-4|TRBV29-1|13
TGCAGCGTGTCCCACAGGGGAAGAGAAAAACTGTTTTTT
CSVSHRGREKLFF
>NA|NA|TRBJ2-7|TRBV5-1|14
TGCGCCAGCAGCCTGGGTATCGGTCTCTACGAGCAGTACTTC
CASSLGIGLYEQYF
>few|NA|TRBJ1-6|TRBV27|15
TGTGCCAGCAGCCCCGGTGGCTCCTATAATTCACCCCTCCACTTT
CASSPGGSYNSPLHF
>few|NA|TRBJ1-2|TRBV2|13
TGTGCCAGCAGTGAGCACTCAGTCTATGGCTACACCTTC
CASSEHSVYGYTF
>many|NA|TRBJ2-2|TRBV5-6|15
TGTGCCAGCAGCGCCCGGGACGAAAACACCGGGGAGCTGTTTTTT
CASSARDENTGELFF
>few|NA|TRBJ2-1|TRBV11-3|13
TGTGCCAGCAGCTTAACATGGAACAATGAGCAGTTCTTC
CASSLTWNNEQFF
>NA|NA|TRBJ2-3|TRBV9|16
TGTGCCAGCAGCGTTGTCCGCCGATATTGCACAGATACGCAGTATTTT
CASSVVRRYCTDTQYF
>NA|NA|TRBJ1-1|TRBV7-2|15
TGTGCCAGCAGCAATGTCCGGGGGTGGGACACTGAAGCTTTCTTT
CASSNVRGWDTEAFF
>NA|TRBD2|TRBJ2-5|TRBV27|14
TGTGCCAGCAGTTTGCTAGCGGAGATTGAGACCCAGTACTTC
CASSLLAEIETQYF
>NA|NA|TRBJ1-5|TRBV12-3/TRBV12-4|14
TGTGCCAGCAGTTTTGCCAGGGACAATCAGCCCCAGCATTTT
CASSFARDNQPQHF
>few|NA|TRBJ2-1|TRBV7-3|19
TGTGCCAGCAGCTTAAACCCCCATGGGGCTCTGAGCTCCTACAATGAGCAGTTCTTC
CASSLNPHGALSSYNEQFF
>NA|NA|TRBJ2-1|TRBV20-1|14
TGCAGTGCCCGGAGGGGGAGTGGTTACAATGAGCAGTTCTTC
CSARRGSGYNEQFF